In this sample, the clone carrying this T cell receptor beta chain turned up a few times. The sample originates from a study of identical twins. Trimming shortened V by 6 bases and J by 10 bases, and 22 bases separated the two germline ends. Germline V CDR1 and CDR2: SGHRS, YFSETQ. The CDR3 runs to 15 residues. TCRdb independently ran MiXCR on the 5' RACE reads; one entry per CDR3 protein. Of around 680,000 distinct CDR3 sequences in the sample, over 8.5% were seen once. Separately, the same data were catalogued under a study of yellow fever vaccine responses in identical twins.

The specimen sequenced was PBMCs. V usage is TRBV5-1 and J usage is TRBJ2-2; tentatively, D is TRBD2 (6 bases). This receptor was taken from a woman aged 18-30 years in good health. CDR3 in amino acids: CASNPHGGYAAELFF. The CDR3, as DNA: TGCGCCAGCAACCCTCACGGAGGGTATGCGGCGGAGCTGTTTTTT.